Each of the 6 T cell receptor beta chains below was sequenced from the same sample in a study of T cells after yellow fever vaccination. TCRdb processed the 5' RACE reads anew with MiXCR; each CDR3 protein has one entry. The repertoire has fewer than 450,000 distinct CDR3 sequences, approximately 3.9% of them found once; the top ten carry about 24%. The input for sequencing was PBMCs, taken 5 days after the yellow fever booster vaccination. The source of these receptors is a man aged 18 to 35 who received the YFV17D yellow fever vaccine.

This rearrangement joins TRBV18 to TRBJ2-5; perhaps TRBD1 as D (6 bases). The V gene lost 5 bases and the J gene lost 5 bases, with 18 bases spanning the gap. This CDR3 region has 15 residues. Germline CDR1 and CDR2: KGHSH and LQKENI. CDR3 sequence: CASSTGTHSRETQYF. The DNA for the CDR3 is TGTGCCAGCTCAACCGGGACACACAGCCGTGAGACCCAGTACTTC.

This chain links TRBV5-4 with TRBJ2-3; 12 positions match TRBD2. V dropped 4 bases and J dropped 2; count of bases not matched to a gene: 5. The CDR3 is 16 residues long. Germline V lookup: CDR1 SGHNT, CDR2 YYREEE (reference sequence). The CDR3 nucleotides read TGTGCCAGCAGCCTGACTAGCGGGGGCCACACAGATACGCAGTATTTT. As protein: CASSLTSGGHTDTQYF.

The chain employs TRBV28 and TRBJ1-2; a possible D gene is TRBD1 (6 bases). Trimming shortened V by 2 bases and J by 0 bases, and 22 bases separated the two germline ends. The CDR3 totals 19 residues. Germline CDR1 MDHEN, CDR2 SYDVKM. CDR3 DNA sequence: TGTGCCAGCAGTTTAGAGGTGGCGGGAACAAGACAGGCTAACTATGGCTACACCTTC. Residues: CASSLEVAGTRQANYGYTF.

The chain couples TRBV7-3 to TRBJ2-2; no clear D gene. Germline loops: CDR1 SGHTA, CDR2 FQGTGA. This CDR3 contains 14 residues. V was pared by 5 bases and J by 0 bases, with 7 bases between. CDR3 in DNA: TGTGCCAGCAGCCCGCTCGCGAACACCGGGGAGCTGTTTTTT. Protein sequence: CASSPLANTGELFF. Full variable domain (missing parts from reference TRBV7-3 and TRBJ2-2): GAGVSQTPSNKVTEKGKYVELRCDPISGHTALYWYRQSLGQGPEFLIYFQGTGAADDSGLPNDRFFAVRPEGSVSTLKIQRTERGDSAVYLCASSPLANTGELFFGEGSRLTVL.

In its sample, this clonotype was seen many times. The chain links TRBV18 to TRBJ2-1; D remains ambiguous. Trimming took off 0 bases at V and 3 bases at J, with 9 bases between the two ends. Looked up from germline, CDR1 is KGHSH and CDR2 is LQKENI. The CDR3 has 15 residues. The CDR3 DNA sequence: TGTGCCAGCTCACCACCAGACAAGGACTACAATGAGCAGTTCTTC. Translation gives CASSPPDKDYNEQFF.

V is TRBV7-2 and J is TRBJ2-5; 8 nucleotides agree with TRBD2. Per germline, CDR1 SGHTA and CDR2 FQGNSA. The CDR3 is 16 amino acids. Unmatched junction bases numbered 11, after V lost 1 base and J lost 7 bases. The CDR3 DNA reads as TGTGCCAGCAGCTTAGGGTTGGGACTAGGTATAGGGACCCAGTACTTC. The encoded protein is CASSLGLGLGIGTQYF.